This is a list of T cell receptor beta chains from one sample in a study of blood T cell repertoires in COVID-19. Repertoires were generated with immunoSEQ multiplex PCR, while TCRdb's copy carries only in-frame clones and drops some. This table has 200,000 to 300,000 clones, about nine tenths appearing once. Sequences were obtained from PBMCs or T cells enriched from blood (not recorded which). The receptors here all came from a woman in her thirties or forties with acute COVID-19. The CDR3 runs from the conserved cysteine through the conserved F or W. Each record gives: clone size, D gene, V gene, J gene, CDR3 DNA, CDR3 protein. The D gene is left open where the match is weak. Expanded clones are given a class, and other clones once, few, many or no size at all.

clone_size: -
d_call: TRBD2
v_call: TRBV5-1
j_call: TRBJ2-1
cdr3_nt: TGCGCCAGCAGCTTGACGGGAGGGCCTGGCAATGAGCAGTTCTTC
cdr3_aa: CASSLTGGPGNEQFF

clone_size: few
d_call: TRBD1
v_call: TRBV28
j_call: TRBJ1-6
cdr3_nt: TGTGCCAGCCGTCAGGGGGCCTCAGCCGTCGATAATTCACCCCTCCACTTT
cdr3_aa: CASRQGASAVDNSPLHF

clone_size: -
d_call: -
v_call: TRBV19
j_call: TRBJ1-6
cdr3_nt: TGTGCCAGTACCCGGAGGCAGGATAATTCACCCCTCCACTTT
cdr3_aa: CASTRRQDNSPLHF

clone_size: -
d_call: TRBD2
v_call: TRBV27
j_call: TRBJ2-7
cdr3_nt: TGTGCCAGCAGTTTAGGACTAGCGGGAACCGAGCAGTACTTC
cdr3_aa: CASSLGLAGTEQYF

clone_size: -
d_call: -
v_call: TRBV5-1
j_call: TRBJ2-1
cdr3_nt: TGCGCCAGCAGCTTGGGCCTAGATCGGGGCAATGAGCAGTTCTTC
cdr3_aa: CASSLGLDRGNEQFF

clone_size: -
d_call: -
v_call: TRBV7-9
j_call: TRBJ1-2
cdr3_nt: TGTGCCAGCAGCTTACCGGCCAGACAAGCCTACACCTTC
cdr3_aa: CASSLPARQAYTF

clone_size: -
d_call: -
v_call: TRBV10-1
j_call: TRBJ2-1
cdr3_nt: TGCGCCAGCGCCCGGGACACATACAATGAGCAGTTCTTC
cdr3_aa: CASARDTYNEQFF

clone_size: -
d_call: TRBD1
v_call: TRBV29-1
j_call: TRBJ1-4
cdr3_nt: TGCAGCGTTGTTGGAACAGGGGGGTTTCGAAAACTGTTTTTT
cdr3_aa: CSVVGTGGFRKLFF

clone_size: -
d_call: -
v_call: TRBV30
j_call: TRBJ1-6
cdr3_nt: TGTGCCTGGAGTGTACGGCTAGGACTCCAGTATAATTCACCCCTCCACTTT
cdr3_aa: CAWSVRLGLQYNSPLHF

clone_size: few
d_call: TRBD1
v_call: TRBV28
j_call: TRBJ1-5
cdr3_nt: TGTGCCAGCACCCAGGGTTATCGGGACAGCTGGAGAGGGAGCAATCAGCCCCAGCATTTT
cdr3_aa: CASTQGYRDSWRGSNQPQHF

clone_size: -
d_call: -
v_call: TRBV19
j_call: TRBJ2-5
cdr3_nt: TGTGCCAGTAGTAGCGGGACCTGGGAGACCCAGTACTTC
cdr3_aa: CASSSGTWETQYF

clone_size: -
d_call: TRBD2
v_call: TRBV5-4
j_call: TRBJ2-5
cdr3_nt: TGTGCCAGCAGCTTAGCGGGAGGAAGAGAGACCCAGTACTTC
cdr3_aa: CASSLAGGRETQYF

clone_size: -
d_call: -
v_call: TRBV30
j_call: TRBJ1-6
cdr3_nt: TGTGCCTGGGATCAGGATTCACCCCTCCACTTT
cdr3_aa: CAWDQDSPLHF

clone_size: -
d_call: TRBD1
v_call: TRBV6-5
j_call: TRBJ1-3
cdr3_nt: TGTGCCAGCAGTTACGAGGCCAGGGGGCGAGGAAACACCATATATTTT
cdr3_aa: CASSYEARGRGNTIYF

clone_size: -
d_call: -
v_call: TRBV23-1
j_call: TRBJ1-3
cdr3_nt: TGCGCCAGCAGTCAAGCCGCGGGGGGAAACACCATATATTTT
cdr3_aa: CASSQAAGGNTIYF

clone_size: -
d_call: TRBD1
v_call: TRBV27
j_call: TRBJ1-6
cdr3_nt: TGTGCCAGCCGACAAACCGGGACAGGAGTCCCCCCCCTCCACTTT
cdr3_aa: CASRQTGTGVPPLHF

clone_size: -
d_call: TRBD1
v_call: TRBV4-3
j_call: TRBJ1-4
cdr3_nt: TGCGCCAGCAGCCAAGACAGGGGGCGAGAAAAACTGTTTTTT
cdr3_aa: CASSQDRGREKLFF

clone_size: -
d_call: -
v_call: TRBV7-3
j_call: TRBJ1-6
cdr3_nt: TGTGCCAGCAGCTTAAAGCCAGGGAATTCACCCCTCCACTTT
cdr3_aa: CASSLKPGNSPLHF

clone_size: -
d_call: TRBD2
v_call: TRBV14
j_call: TRBJ2-7
cdr3_nt: TGTGCCAGCAGCCGGGGAGGGCGCTACGAGCAGTACTTC
cdr3_aa: CASSRGGRYEQYF

clone_size: -
d_call: TRBD1
v_call: TRBV3-1/TRBV3-2
j_call: TRBJ2-7
cdr3_nt: TGTGCCAGCAGCCAAGTTACCCGACAGGGGGCCGACGAGCAGTACTTC
cdr3_aa: CASSQVTRQGADEQYF

clone_size: -
d_call: TRBD1
v_call: TRBV30
j_call: TRBJ1-1
cdr3_nt: TGTGCCTGGAGTGCACAGGGGGAAACTGAAGCTTTCTTT
cdr3_aa: CAWSAQGETEAFF

clone_size: -
d_call: TRBD2
v_call: TRBV7-2
j_call: TRBJ2-1
cdr3_nt: TGTGCCAGCAGCTACGGACTAGCGGCGATTAATGAGCAGTTCTTC
cdr3_aa: CASSYGLAAINEQFF

clone_size: -
d_call: -
v_call: TRBV5-1
j_call: TRBJ2-1
cdr3_nt: TGCGCCAGCAGCTCCGGGTCGGTGAATGAGCAGTTCTTC
cdr3_aa: CASSSGSVNEQFF

clone_size: -
d_call: -
v_call: TRBV30
j_call: TRBJ2-1
cdr3_nt: TGTGCCTGGATAGTAGCGGCACACTACAATGAGCAGTTCTTC
cdr3_aa: CAWIVAAHYNEQFF

clone_size: -
d_call: TRBD2
v_call: TRBV10-3
j_call: TRBJ2-2
cdr3_nt: TGTGCCATCAGTGGGGAGGGCCGCAGCGGGGAGCTGTTTTTT
cdr3_aa: CAISGEGRSGELFF

clone_size: -
d_call: -
v_call: TRBV11-3
j_call: TRBJ1-4
cdr3_nt: TGTGCCAGCAGCTCAGGGTTCTTAGAGGAAAAACTGTTTTTT
cdr3_aa: CASSSGFLEEKLFF

clone_size: -
d_call: -
v_call: TRBV9
j_call: TRBJ2-7
cdr3_nt: TGTGCCAGCAGCGTAGACCCGGGGGACTACGAGCAGTACTTC
cdr3_aa: CASSVDPGDYEQYF

clone_size: -
d_call: TRBD1
v_call: TRBV28
j_call: TRBJ1-5
cdr3_nt: TGTGCCAGCACTAGGGGGACAGGGGAACAGCCCCAGCATTTT
cdr3_aa: CASTRGTGEQPQHF

clone_size: once
d_call: -
v_call: TRBV27
j_call: TRBJ2-7
cdr3_nt: TGTGCCAGCAGTTTAATAATCCCGCGGGATAACTACGAGCAGTACTTC
cdr3_aa: CASSLIIPRDNYEQYF

clone_size: -
d_call: -
v_call: TRBV12-3/TRBV12-4
j_call: TRBJ1-6
cdr3_nt: TGTGCCAGCAGTCCAGGGTCTCCCCCGCTCCACTTT
cdr3_aa: CASSPGSPPLHF

clone_size: -
d_call: TRBD1
v_call: TRBV7-9
j_call: TRBJ1-2
cdr3_nt: TGTGCCAGCAGCCCACCTAATCAGGGGGCGGGTGGCTACACCTTC
cdr3_aa: CASSPPNQGAGGYTF

clone_size: -
d_call: -
v_call: TRBV7-9
j_call: TRBJ2-3
cdr3_nt: TGTGCCAGCAGCTTAGAGGGCGAGCGGATCACAGATACGCAGTATTTT
cdr3_aa: CASSLEGERITDTQYF

clone_size: -
d_call: -
v_call: TRBV6-5
j_call: TRBJ1-2
cdr3_nt: TGTGCCAGCAGTTACCTCGGAGGGGACTATGGCTACACCTTC
cdr3_aa: CASSYLGGDYGYTF

clone_size: -
d_call: -
v_call: TRBV3-1/TRBV3-2
j_call: TRBJ2-7
cdr3_nt: TGTGCCAGCAGCCAAGATGTCTCAGGGCACTCCTACGAGCAGTACTTC
cdr3_aa: CASSQDVSGHSYEQYF

clone_size: -
d_call: -
v_call: TRBV9
j_call: TRBJ2-3
cdr3_nt: TGTGCCAGCAGCGTATTAGAAGCCGATACGCAGTATTTT
cdr3_aa: CASSVLEADTQYF

clone_size: -
d_call: TRBD1
v_call: TRBV5-4
j_call: TRBJ1-1
cdr3_nt: TGTGCCAGCAGCTTCGAAGGACAGGGGGTCAACACTGAAGCTTTCTTT
cdr3_aa: CASSFEGQGVNTEAFF

clone_size: -
d_call: -
v_call: TRBV5-4
j_call: TRBJ2-6
cdr3_nt: TGTGCCAGCAGCCCCATAGGGGTGCTTTCTGGGGCCAACGTCCTGACTTTC
cdr3_aa: CASSPIGVLSGANVLTF

clone_size: -
d_call: -
v_call: TRBV10-1
j_call: TRBJ1-1
cdr3_nt: TGCGCCAGCAGTGGGGGGACAAAAGGGAACACTGAAGCTTTCTTT
cdr3_aa: CASSGGTKGNTEAFF

clone_size: -
d_call: TRBD2
v_call: TRBV28
j_call: TRBJ2-7
cdr3_nt: TGTGCCAGCAGTTTAAGCGGGGTTCCCTACGAGCAGTACTTC
cdr3_aa: CASSLSGVPYEQYF

clone_size: -
d_call: -
v_call: TRBV30
j_call: TRBJ1-4
cdr3_nt: TGTGCCTGGAGTGTGGGGGGTCCAAATGAAAAACTGTTTTTT
cdr3_aa: CAWSVGGPNEKLFF

clone_size: -
d_call: -
v_call: TRBV4-3
j_call: TRBJ2-3
cdr3_nt: TGCGCCAGCAGCCGGGTAACCGGGGCAGATACGCAGTATTTT
cdr3_aa: CASSRVTGADTQYF